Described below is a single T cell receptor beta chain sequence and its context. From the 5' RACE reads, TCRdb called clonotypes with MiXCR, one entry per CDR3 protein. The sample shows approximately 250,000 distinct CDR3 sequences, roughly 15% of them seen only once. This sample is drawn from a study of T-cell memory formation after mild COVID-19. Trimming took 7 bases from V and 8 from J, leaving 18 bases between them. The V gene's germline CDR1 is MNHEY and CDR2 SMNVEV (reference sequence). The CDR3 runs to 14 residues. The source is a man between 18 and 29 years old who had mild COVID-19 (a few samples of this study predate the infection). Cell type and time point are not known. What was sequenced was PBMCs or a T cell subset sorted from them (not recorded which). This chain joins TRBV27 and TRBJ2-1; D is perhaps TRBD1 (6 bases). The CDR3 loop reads CASTYNRDYDEQFF. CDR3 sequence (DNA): TGTGCCAGCACGTACAACAGGGATTACGATGAGCAGTTCTTC.